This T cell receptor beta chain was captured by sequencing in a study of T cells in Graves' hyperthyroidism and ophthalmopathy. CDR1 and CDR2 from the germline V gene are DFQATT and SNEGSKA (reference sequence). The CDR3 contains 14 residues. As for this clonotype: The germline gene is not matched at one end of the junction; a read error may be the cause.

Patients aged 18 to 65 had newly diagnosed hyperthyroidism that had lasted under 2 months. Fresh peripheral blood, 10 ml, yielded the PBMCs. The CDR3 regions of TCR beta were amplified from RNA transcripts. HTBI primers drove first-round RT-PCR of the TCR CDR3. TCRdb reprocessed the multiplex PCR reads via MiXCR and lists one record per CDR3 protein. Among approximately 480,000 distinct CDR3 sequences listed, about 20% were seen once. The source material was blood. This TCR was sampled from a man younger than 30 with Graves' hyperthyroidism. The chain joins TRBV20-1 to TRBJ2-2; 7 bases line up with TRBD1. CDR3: CSARNRGDAGDLFF. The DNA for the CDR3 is TGCAGTGCTAGGAACAGGGGCGACGCCGGGGATCTGTTTTTT.